The next 27 T cell receptor beta chains were all read from a single sample in a study of T cells after yellow fever vaccination. TCRdb passed the 5' RACE reads through MiXCR, listing each CDR3 protein once. The table lists just over 250,000 distinct CDR3 sequences, around 5.2% of them singletons. Specimen: CD4+ T cells sorted from PBMCs, collected on the day of the yellow fever booster vaccination. The origin of the receptors is a man between 18 and 29 years old who received the YFV17D yellow fever vaccine.

This clonotype was counted between two and nine times. This chain connects TRBV5-1 to TRBJ2-1; D is unresolved. V was cut by 0 bases and J by 3 bases, with 13 bases left in between. There are 16 residues in the CDR3. Germline V gene sequence: CDR1 SGHRS, CDR2 YFSETQ. The CDR3, as DNA: TGCGCCAGCAGCTTGGGGGCAAGGGCAAACTACAATGAGCAGTTCTTC. It translates to CASSLGARANYNEQFF.

Concerning this clonotype: The CDR3 carries no conserved terminal phenylalanine or tryptophan, so it likely arises from a read error. V gene TRBV29-1 combines with J gene TRBJ1-1; the D is unclear. V gave up 7 bases and J gave up 1 base, with 10 bases separating them. Germline assignment: CDR1 SQVTM and CDR2 ANQGSEA. The CDR3 length is 12 residues. The CDR3 bases are TGCAGCGAGCGCCGTCAGAACACTGAAGCTTTCCTT. It translates to CSERRQNTEAFL.

This clonotype has a handful of counts. The chain combines TRBV7-8 with TRBJ1-1, with 7 nucleotides matching TRBD1. Germline lookup yields CDR1 SGHVS and CDR2 FQNEAQ. The CDR3 totals 13 residues. V lost 6 bases and J lost 1; bases outside the gene matches: 2. CDR3: CASRGQANTEAFF. CDR3 in DNA: TGTGCCAGCAGAGGACAGGCGAACACTGAAGCTTTCTTT.

This clonotype has just a few counts. The chain uses TRBV12-3 or TRBV12-4 and TRBJ1-1; D is perhaps TRBD1 (6 bases). The CDR3 covers 16 residues. Trimming took off 6 bases at V and 10 bases at J, with 27 bases between the two ends. The CDR3 loop is CASSRRLQDRNRGAFF. The DNA of the CDR3 is TGTGCCAGCAGCCGCAGACTTCAAGACAGGAATAGGGGAGCTTTCTTT.

This clonotype showed up just a few times. The chain recombines TRBV7-2 with TRBJ2-3, with 10 bases identical to TRBD2. This CDR3 spans 15 amino acids. The ends lost 5 bases at V and 3 bases at J; junction bases unmatched: 5. The germline gives CDR1 SGHTA, CDR2 FQGNSA. CDR3 protein: CASSLQAGGTDTQYF. The CDR3, as DNA: TGTGCCAGCAGCCTCCAAGCGGGGGGGACAGATACGCAGTATTTT.

This clonotype has just a few counts. V is TRBV12-3 or TRBV12-4 and J is TRBJ2-1, with D perhaps matching TRBD1 or TRBD2 (5 bases each). Between the trimmed V and J ends, which lost 3 bases and 2 bases, there was a span of 8 bases. This CDR3 spans 14 amino acids. CDR3 DNA: TGTGCCAGCAGTTTTGGGGGAACCTACAATGAGCAGTTCTTC. Its translation: CASSFGGTYNEQFF.

The genes are TRBV14 and TRBJ1-3; 8 bases align to TRBD1. The CDR3 extends over 18 amino acids. V dropped 1 base and J dropped 2; count of bases not matched to a gene: 10. The germline CDR1 and CDR2 sequences are SGHDN and FVKESK. For the CDR3, the DNA is TGTGCCAGCAGCCAAGCCCTTGGACAGGGAAATACTGGAAACACCATATATTTT. Protein sequence: CASSQALGQGNTGNTIYF.

V and J are TRBV7-3 and TRBJ2-5; 7 nucleotides line up with TRBD2. The junction had 6 bases not matched to a gene; V was cut back by 0 bases and J by 5 bases. CDR3 length: 15 residues. Germline V gene lookup returns CDR1 SGHTA and CDR2 FQGTGA. This CDR3 reads CASSLTGTGGETQYF. As DNA, the CDR3 is TGTGCCAGCAGCTTAACAGGGACCGGGGGGGAGACCCAGTACTTC.

This clonotype came up many times. V is TRBV7-2 and J is TRBJ1-2; no reliable D call. Trimming removed 5 bases at V and 8 bases at J, with 15 bases between. CDR1 and CDR2 (germline): SGHTA, FQGNSA. The CDR3 spans 13 residues. The CDR3 loop is CASSPDASWGYTF. The CDR3, as DNA: TGTGCCAGCAGCCCTGACGCATCATGGGGCTACACCTTC.

This clonotype was observed a handful of times. The V and J genes are TRBV6-5 and TRBJ1-2; TRBD1 might be the D (5 bases). The CDR3 extends over 12 amino acids. Per the germline V gene, CDR1 is MNHEY and CDR2 is SVGAGI. Trimming removed 9 bases from V and 7 bases from J, with 15 bases in between. Here the CDR3 DNA reads TGTGCCAGTCAACGACGGCAGGGTGGCTACACCTTC. This encodes CASQRRQGGYTF.

This chain links TRBV15 with TRBJ1-5, with D perhaps TRBD1 (5 bases). Trimming pared 2 bases from V and 0 bases from J, leaving 11 bases between. This CDR3 contains 16 residues. Germline-derived CDR1 and CDR2 are LNHNV and YYDKDF (reference sequence). DNA for the CDR3: TGTGCCACCAGCAGACGACAGCGTGATAGCAATCAGCCCCAGCATTTT. Translated, it gives CATSRRQRDSNQPQHF.

J is TRBJ2-3 and V is TRBV7-9; 10 nucleotides line up with TRBD1. The CDR3 is 15 amino acids. Per the germline V gene, CDR1 is SEHNR and CDR2 is FQNEAQ (reference sequence). Trimming took 6 bases from V and 3 from J; bases not matched to a gene: 6. CDR3 protein: CASSLRGQGTDTQYF. CDR3 nucleotide sequence: TGTGCCAGCAGTCTTCGGGGACAGGGGACAGATACGCAGTATTTT.

This clonotype occurred a few times. The chain links TRBV11-2 to TRBJ1-1, with D possibly matching TRBD1 (5 bases). This CDR3 is built from 14 residues. Germline lookup yields CDR1 SGHAT and CDR2 FQNNGV. V was clipped by 1 base and J by 5 bases, with 11 bases between them. The CDR3 DNA follows: TGTGCCAGCAGCTTAGCCGGGGGTGAGACTGAAGCTTTCTTT. Translating it yields CASSLAGGETEAFF.

The sample holds a few counts of this clonotype. This CDR3 is CASSFRGREQAFF. The CDR3 DNA is TGTGCCAGCAGCTTCCGCGGCAGGGAACAAGCTTTCTTT. The rearrangement links TRBV11-1 to TRBJ1-1; D may be TRBD1 (5 bases). Trimming took off 3 bases at V and 9 bases at J, with 14 bases between the two ends. CDR3 length equals 13 residues. Germline V gene sequence: CDR1 SGHAT, CDR2 FQDESV (reference sequence).

This clonotype was recorded at least ten times. Written as DNA, the CDR3 is TGTGCCAGCAGCGTAGCTATGCTCAGAAACACCGGGGAGCTGTTTTTT. Translation: CASSVAMLRNTGELFF. This chain connects TRBV9 to TRBJ2-2; D is undetermined. The V end was cut by 0 bases, the J end by 2 bases, with 11 bases between. The CDR3 has 16 residues. Germline loops: CDR1 SGDLS, CDR2 YYNGEE.

The sample holds many counts of this clonotype. The CDR3 coding sequence is TGTGCCAGCAGTTACGGGACAGTTTATAATTCACCCCTCCACTTT. Its protein is CASSYGTVYNSPLHF. The rearrangement links TRBV6-2 or TRBV6-3 to TRBJ1-6; TRBD1 matches 7 bases. Germline loops: CDR1 MNHEY, CDR2 SVGEGT. The CDR3 has 15 residues. With 2 bases clipped from V and 4 bases from J, the junction kept 2 bases outside the gene matches.

This clonotype was counted many times. The V call is TRBV27, the J call TRBJ2-5; 14 nucleotides match TRBD2. The CDR3 is 16 residues long. The trim removed 4 bases at V and 5 bases at J, leaving 6 bases unmatched. From germline, CDR1 is MNHEY and CDR2 SMNVEV (reference sequence). CDR3 in amino acids: CASSSGLAGGLETQYF. As DNA, the CDR3 is TGTGCCAGCAGTTCCGGACTAGCGGGGGGCTTGGAGACCCAGTACTTC.

The V gene is TRBV12-3 or TRBV12-4, the J gene TRBJ1-4; D ambiguous. This CDR3 is 15 amino acids long. V dropped 6 bases and J dropped 4 bases, with 15 bases sitting between them. The CDR3: CASSLPGPFNEKLFF. As DNA, the CDR3 is TGTGCCAGCAGCCTCCCAGGCCCTTTTAATGAAAAACTGTTTTTT.

The rearrangement uses TRBV5-1 and TRBJ2-2; 8 positions agree with TRBD1. CDR3 length: 14 residues. J was trimmed by 4 bases and V by 7 bases; bases with no gene match: 6. The germline V gene has CDR1 SGHRS and CDR2 YFSETQ. CDR3 DNA sequence: TGCGCCAGCCAGCAGGGGGCTTTCACCGGGGAGCTGTTTTTT. It specifies CASQQGAFTGELFF.

This clonotype has ten or more counts. This chain connects TRBV7-9 to TRBJ2-1; 14 bases match TRBD2. This CDR3 is 16 amino acids long. The germline gives CDR1 SEHNR, CDR2 FQNEAQ (reference sequence). V dropped 2 bases and J dropped 9; count of bases not matched to a gene: 6. This chain's CDR3 is CASSLPGLAGVGEQFF. The CDR3 bases are TGTGCCAGCAGCTTACCGGGACTAGCGGGGGTCGGTGAGCAGTTCTTC.

A few counts support this clonotype. One end of the junction fails to match germline, which may point to a read error. The V and J genes are TRBV7-7 and TRBJ2-2; 8 bases align to TRBD2. Germline loops: CDR1 SSHAT, CDR2 FNYEAQ (reference sequence). The CDR3 totals 17 residues. DNA for the CDR3: TGTGCTAGCAGCTTAGGTTCCGGCGGGGGGTACACCGGGGAGCTGTTTTTT. Translation: CASSLGSGGGYTGELFF.

A few counts support this clonotype. CDR3 sequence: CSARARGGAINIQYF. The CDR3 DNA reads as TGCAGTGCTAGAGCCCGCGGGGGGGCAATAAACATTCAGTACTTC. The chain couples TRBV20-1 to TRBJ2-4, with 9 bases that match TRBD2. V lost 1 base and J lost 6; bases outside the gene matches: 7. The germline gives CDR1 DFQATT, CDR2 SNEGSKA (reference sequence). This CDR3 has 15 residues.

The chain links TRBV5-4 to TRBJ2-3; 8 bases are a match to TRBD1. CDR1 and CDR2 (germline): SGHNT, YYREEE (reference sequence). The CDR3 consists of 15 residues. With V trimmed by 4 bases and J by 5 bases, 9 bases remained unmatched. The CDR3: CASSRDRGRGDTQYF. The CDR3 DNA reads as TGTGCCAGCAGCCGAGACAGGGGCCGTGGAGATACGCAGTATTTT.

This clonotype was counted ten times or more. J is TRBJ2-2 and V is TRBV12-3 or TRBV12-4, with D perhaps assigned TRBD1 or TRBD2 (5 bases each). CDR3 length: 16 amino acids. V lost 7 bases to trimming and J lost 2 bases, with 17 bases between them. The DNA for the CDR3 is TGTGCCAGCACCCCCTCGGGACGGGGAAACACCGGGGAGCTGTTTTTT. Its translation is CASTPSGRGNTGELFF.

This clonotype has ten or more counts. This rearrangement joins TRBV9 to TRBJ1-2; D is perhaps TRBD1 (6 bases). Germline CDR1 is SGDLS and CDR2 is YYNGEE. The CDR3 has 13 amino acids. V lost 2 bases, J lost 2 bases, and 7 bases lay in between. The CDR3 DNA reads TGTGCCAGCAGCGTCGACAGGAACTATGGCTACACCTTC. It specifies CASSVDRNYGYTF.

Regarding this clonotype: Germline and junction disagree at one end, which may indicate a read error. The V call is TRBV5-4, the J call TRBJ2-6, with TRBD2 identical over 8 bases. Germline V lookup: CDR1 SGHNT, CDR2 YYREEE (reference sequence). The CDR3 length is 14 residues. The CDR3 DNA follows: TGTGCCAGCACCTCCTCGGGAGGGGCCAACGTCCTGATTTTC. It is translated as CASTSSGGANVLIF.

This clonotype was seen a handful of times. The chain combines TRBV5-1 with TRBJ2-2; D remains ambiguous. V lost 1 base and J 3 bases, leaving 4 bases between the germline ends. This CDR3 spans 13 amino acids. CDR1 SGHRS and CDR2 YFSETQ come from the germline V gene. The DNA of the CDR3 is TGCGCCAGCAGCTTGCTTGACACCGGGGAGCTGTTTTTT. Its translation is CASSLLDTGELFF.